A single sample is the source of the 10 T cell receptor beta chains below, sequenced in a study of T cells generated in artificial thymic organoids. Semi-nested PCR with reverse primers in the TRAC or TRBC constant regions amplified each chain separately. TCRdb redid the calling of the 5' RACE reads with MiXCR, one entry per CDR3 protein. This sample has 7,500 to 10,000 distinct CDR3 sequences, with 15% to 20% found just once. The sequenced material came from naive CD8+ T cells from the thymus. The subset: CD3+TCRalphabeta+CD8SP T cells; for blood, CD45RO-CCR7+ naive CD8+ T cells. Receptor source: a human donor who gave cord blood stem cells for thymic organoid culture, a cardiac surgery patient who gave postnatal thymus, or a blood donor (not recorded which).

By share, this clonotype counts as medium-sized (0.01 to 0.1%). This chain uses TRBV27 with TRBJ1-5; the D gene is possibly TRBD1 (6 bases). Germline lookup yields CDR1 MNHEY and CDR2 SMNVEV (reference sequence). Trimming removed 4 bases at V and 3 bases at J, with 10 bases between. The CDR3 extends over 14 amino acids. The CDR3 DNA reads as TGTGCCAGCAGTTCTACAGGGCACAATCAGCCCCAGCATTTT. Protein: CASSSTGHNQPQHF.

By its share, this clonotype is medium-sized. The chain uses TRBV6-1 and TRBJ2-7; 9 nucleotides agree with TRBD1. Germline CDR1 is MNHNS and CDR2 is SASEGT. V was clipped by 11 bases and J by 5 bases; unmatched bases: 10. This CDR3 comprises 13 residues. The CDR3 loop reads CAGGQGFYDEQYF. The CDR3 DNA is TGTGCCGGTGGACAGGGGTTTTACGACGAGCAGTACTTC.

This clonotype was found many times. CDR3 nucleotides: TGTGCCAGCAGTGAAAATTTGGGCGAGCAGTTCTTC. Translated: CASSENLGEQFF. V and J are TRBV2 and TRBJ2-1, with no clear D. The V gene lost 2 bases and the J gene lost 10 bases, with 9 bases spanning the gap. The germline gives CDR1 SNHLY, CDR2 FYNNEI. CDR3 length equals 12 residues.

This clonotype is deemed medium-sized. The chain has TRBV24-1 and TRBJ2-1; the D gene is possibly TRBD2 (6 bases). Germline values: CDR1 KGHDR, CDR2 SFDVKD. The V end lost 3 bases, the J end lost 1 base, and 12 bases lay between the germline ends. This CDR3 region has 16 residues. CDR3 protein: CATSDVAGLSYNEQFF. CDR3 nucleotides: TGTGCCACCAGTGATGTGGCGGGGCTATCCTACAATGAGCAGTTCTTC.

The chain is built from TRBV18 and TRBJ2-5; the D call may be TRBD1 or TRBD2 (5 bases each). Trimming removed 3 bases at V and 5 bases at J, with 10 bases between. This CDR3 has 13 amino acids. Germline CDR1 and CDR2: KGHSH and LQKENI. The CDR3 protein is CASSPGDMETQYF. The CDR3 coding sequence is TGTGCCAGCTCACCGGGGGATATGGAGACCCAGTACTTC.

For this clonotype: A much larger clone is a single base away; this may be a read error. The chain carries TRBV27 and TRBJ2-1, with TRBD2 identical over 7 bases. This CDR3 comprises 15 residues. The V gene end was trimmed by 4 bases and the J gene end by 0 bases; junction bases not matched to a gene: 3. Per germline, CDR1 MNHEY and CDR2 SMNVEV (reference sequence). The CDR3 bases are TGTGCCAGCAGTTCCAGCGGGAACTCCTACAATGAGCAGTTCTTC. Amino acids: CASSSSGNSYNEQFF.

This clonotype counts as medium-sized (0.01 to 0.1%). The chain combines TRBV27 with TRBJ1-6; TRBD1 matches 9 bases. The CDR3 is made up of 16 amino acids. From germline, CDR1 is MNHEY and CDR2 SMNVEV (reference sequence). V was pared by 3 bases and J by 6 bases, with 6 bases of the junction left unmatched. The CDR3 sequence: CASSLLTGGSNSPLHF. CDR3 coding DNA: TGTGCCAGCAGTTTGTTGACAGGGGGTAGTAATTCACCCCTCCACTTT.

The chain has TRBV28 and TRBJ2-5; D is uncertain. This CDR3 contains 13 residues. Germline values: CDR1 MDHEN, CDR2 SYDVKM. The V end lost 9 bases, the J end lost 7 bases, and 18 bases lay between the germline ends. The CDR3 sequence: CASQDPRIVTQYF. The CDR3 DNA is TGTGCCAGTCAAGACCCCCGTATTGTGACCCAGTACTTC.

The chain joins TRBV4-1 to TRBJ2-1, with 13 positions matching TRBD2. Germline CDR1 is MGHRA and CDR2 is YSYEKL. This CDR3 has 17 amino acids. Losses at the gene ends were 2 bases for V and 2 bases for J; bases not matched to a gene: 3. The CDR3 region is CASSQTGTSGTYNEQFF. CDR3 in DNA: TGCGCCAGCAGCCAAACCGGGACTAGCGGGACCTACAATGAGCAGTTCTTC.

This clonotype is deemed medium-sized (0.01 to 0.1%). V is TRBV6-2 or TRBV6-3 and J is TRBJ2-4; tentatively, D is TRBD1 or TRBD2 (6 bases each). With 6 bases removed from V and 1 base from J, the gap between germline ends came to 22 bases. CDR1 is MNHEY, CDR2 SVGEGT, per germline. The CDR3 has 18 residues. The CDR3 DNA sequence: TGTGCCAGCAGGCCGGGGGCGGCCCTGATTCAGGCCAAAAACATTCAGTACTTC. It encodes CASRPGAALIQAKNIQYF.